Following are 26 T cell receptor beta chains from one sample sequenced in a study of PD-L1 blockade in urothelial cancer. Some clones are missing from TCRdb's copy, which holds only in-frame ones; the method was immunoSEQ multiplex PCR. The data show about 130,000 clones, 86% seen once. Time point of the sample: peripheral blood 6 weeks after treatment start. The specimen comprised PBMCs, sampled around atezolizumab (anti-PD-L1) treatment. The receptors were sampled from a man aged 50-59 years with urothelial cancer.

The chain couples TRBV10-3 to TRBJ2-1; maybe TRBD2 (6 bases). CDR1 ENHRY and CDR2 SYGVKD come from the germline V gene. The CDR3 totals 15 residues. V was pared by 3 bases and J by 2 bases, with 11 bases between. The CDR3 nucleotides read TGTGCCATCAGTGACTCCGGGAGCGCCTACAATGAGCAGTTCTTC. This sequence encodes CAISDSGSAYNEQFF.

The rearrangement links TRBV19 to TRBJ2-2; 11 bases are a match to TRBD2. V gave up 6 bases and J gave up 7 bases; unmatched junction bases: 10. CDR1 is LNHDA, CDR2 SQIVND, per germline (reference sequence). The CDR3 is 16 residues long. CDR3 amino acids: CASRGISGRAGGELFF. In nucleotides, the CDR3 is TGTGCCAGTAGGGGCATTAGCGGGAGGGCAGGCGGGGAGCTGTTTTTT.

The rearrangement uses TRBV29-1 and TRBJ1-2, with TRBD1 identical over 7 bases. The ends lost 7 bases at V and 8 bases at J; junction bases unmatched: 10. This CDR3 has 12 residues. Looked up from germline, CDR1 is SQVTM and CDR2 is ANQGSEA. CDR3 coding DNA: TGCAGCGAGAGACAGGGAACGGAGGGCTACACCTTC. Protein: CSERQGTEGYTF. Using reference TRBV29-1 and TRBJ1-2 for the parts outside the CDR3, the full variable domain is SAVISQKPSRDICQRGTSLTIQCQVDSQVTMMFWYRQQPGQSLTLIATANQGSEATYESGFVIDKFPISRPNLTFSTLTVSNMSPEDSSIYLCSERQGTEGYTFGSGTRLTVV.

The CDR3 region is CASSPGTADYGYTF. In DNA, the CDR3 is TGCGCCAGCAGCCCGGGGACAGCTGACTATGGCTACACCTTC. This chain joins TRBV5-1 and TRBJ1-2; 7 bases line up with TRBD1. The CDR3 extends over 14 amino acids. Germline assignment: CDR1 SGHRS and CDR2 YFSETQ. The V gene end was trimmed by 4 bases and the J gene end by 3 bases; junction bases not matched to a gene: 6.

The chain carries TRBV2 and TRBJ1-2; TRBD1 might be the D (5 bases). This CDR3 is 13 amino acids long. V was trimmed by 8 bases and J by 7 bases, leaving 17 bases between them. Per germline, CDR1 SNHLY and CDR2 FYNNEI. The CDR3 spells CASAQGAFGGYTF. CDR3 DNA sequence: TGTGCCAGCGCTCAGGGTGCCTTTGGTGGCTACACCTTC.

The rearrangement links TRBV11-3 to TRBJ2-7, with 7 nucleotides matching TRBD2. Germline-derived CDR1 and CDR2 are SGHNT and YENEEA. V lost 5 bases to trimming and J lost 9 bases; unmatched junction nucleotides: 10. The CDR3 is made up of 13 amino acids. The CDR3 sequence is CASSAGTTGGQYF. DNA for the CDR3: TGTGCCAGCAGCGCCGGGACTACTGGGGGGCAGTACTTC.

This chain links TRBV18 with TRBJ2-3, with TRBD2 as a possible D gene (5 bases). Germline CDR1 KGHSH, CDR2 LQKENI. The ends were cut back, 3 bases at V and 6 bases at J, with 7 bases in the middle. The CDR3 is 12 amino acids. The CDR3 loop reads CASSPRGDTQYF. The CDR3 DNA follows: TGTGCCAGCTCACCCCGCGGGGATACGCAGTATTTT.

The chain uses TRBV7-9 and TRBJ2-7; TRBD2 aligns across 7 bases. CDR1 is SEHNR, CDR2 FQNEAQ, per germline (reference sequence). V trimming: 3 bases; J trimming: 6 bases; junction bases outside the gene matches: 11. The CDR3 consists of 15 residues. The CDR3 loop reads CASSLSGGGPVEQYF. CDR3 bases: TGTGCCAGCAGCTTGTCAGGCGGGGGACCAGTCGAGCAGTACTTC.

J is TRBJ1-1 and V is TRBV28; 8 bases match TRBD1. Trimming at V came to 5 bases and at J to 0 bases, leaving 11 bases not matched to a gene. From germline, CDR1 is MDHEN and CDR2 SYDVKM. The CDR3 is 17 amino acids. CDR3 nucleotides: TGTGCCAGCAGTCCCCGACAGGGGCATAGGCTGAACACTGAAGCTTTCTTT. Translation gives CASSPRQGHRLNTEAFF.

This clone was seen only a few times. The CDR3, as DNA: TGTGCCTGGAGTGACACAGGGGTTGGCTACACCTTC. It codes for CAWSDTGVGYTF. The rearrangement joins TRBV30 to TRBJ1-2; 7 nucleotides match TRBD1. With V trimmed by 1 base and J by 7 bases, 3 bases remained unmatched. The CDR3 is 12 amino acids. CDR1 is GTSNPN, CDR2 SVGIG, per germline (reference sequence).

The chain combines TRBV28 with TRBJ2-7, with TRBD2 identical over 10 bases. This CDR3 contains 17 residues. The germline V gene encodes CDR1 MDHEN and CDR2 SYDVKM. V lost 6 bases, J lost 1 base, and 12 bases stayed unmatched. Here the CDR3 DNA reads TGTGCCAGCAGCCGTCGAGCGGGAGGGCCATTGTCCTACGAGCAGTACTTC. The encoded protein is CASSRRAGGPLSYEQYF. Looking up the rest from reference TRBV28 and TRBJ2-7 gives the full variable domain: DVKVTQSSRYLVKRTGEKVFLECVQDMDHENMFWYRQDPGLGLRLIYFSYDVKMKEKGDIPEGYSVSREKKERFSLILESASTNQTSMYLCASSRRAGGPLSYEQYFGPGTRLTVT.

The V call is TRBV25-1, the J call TRBJ2-1, with 7 bases identical to TRBD2. Looked up from germline, CDR1 is MGHDK and CDR2 is SYGVNS. J was trimmed by 4 bases and V by 6 bases; bases with no gene match: 15. The length of the CDR3 is 17 residues. CDR3 coding DNA: TGTGCCAGCAGGGCTCATGTTGGGGGAGGGAGATACAATGAGCAGTTCTTC. It codes for CASRAHVGGGRYNEQFF. The full variable domain, rest sourced from reference TRBV25-1 and TRBJ2-1, is EADIYQTPRYLVIGTGKKITLECSQTMGHDKMYWYQQDPGMELHLIHYSYGVNSTEKGDLSSESTVSRIRTEHFPLTLESARPSHTSQYLCASRAHVGGGRYNEQFFGPGTRLTVL.

The chain employs TRBV6-5 and TRBJ2-5, with TRBD1 as a possible D gene (5 bases). Germline lookup yields CDR1 MNHEY and CDR2 SVGAGI. V lost 0 bases, J lost 4 bases, and 9 bases lay in between. CDR3 length: 14 residues. Here the CDR3 reads CASSYSPGSETQYF. For the CDR3, the DNA is TGTGCCAGCAGTTACTCTCCAGGGTCAGAGACCCAGTACTTC.

A single count supports this clone. The CDR3 here is CAWSKGIKNSPLHF. The CDR3 DNA is TGTGCCTGGAGTAAGGGGATTAAAAATTCACCCCTCCACTTT. This sequence joins TRBV30 and TRBJ1-6; D is perhaps TRBD1 (5 bases). CDR1 and CDR2 from the germline V gene are GTSNPN and SVGIG (reference sequence). This CDR3 spans 14 amino acids. With 2 bases removed from V and 7 bases from J, the gap between germline ends came to 12 bases.

The CDR3 sequence: CASSFNEQYF. The CDR3 DNA is TGTGCCAGCAGTTTCAACGAGCAGTACTTC. The chain is built from TRBV28 and TRBJ2-7, with D uncertain. Germline V lookup: CDR1 MDHEN, CDR2 SYDVKM. The CDR3 sequence is 10 residues long. The V end was cut by 3 bases, the J end by 5 bases, with 2 bases between.

V usage is TRBV19 and J usage is TRBJ1-2; 7 bases are a match to TRBD1. Germline CDR1 LNHDA, CDR2 SQIVND (reference sequence). This CDR3 has 13 residues. The trim removed 4 bases at V and 8 bases at J, leaving 7 bases unmatched. For the CDR3, the DNA is TGTGCCAGTAGTAGAGAACAGGGGCGAGGCTACACCTTC. Amino acid sequence: CASSREQGRGYTF.

In DNA, the CDR3 is TGTGCCAGCAGTTTCCCCAACTCGGGGGGGACTGAAGCTTTCTTT. Its protein is CASSFPNSGGTEAFF. The chain joins TRBV28 to TRBJ1-1; maybe TRBD1 (5 bases). V was shortened by 3 bases and J by 5 bases, with 16 bases between the two germline ends. Germline CDR1 is MDHEN and CDR2 is SYDVKM. This CDR3 spans 15 amino acids.

The chain recombines TRBV5-4 with TRBJ1-1, with D perhaps matching TRBD1 (6 bases). In germline, CDR1 is SGHNT, CDR2 YYREEE (reference sequence). Between the trimmed V and J ends, which lost 4 bases and 4 bases, there was a span of 17 bases. The CDR3 is 15 residues long. CDR3 sequence (DNA): TGTGCCAGCAGCCGCGGCGGGGGCGCAAGCACTGAAGCTTTCTTT. This gives the protein CASSRGGGASTEAFF. The full variable domain, with the rest looked up from reference TRBV5-4 and TRBJ1-1, is ETGVTQSPTHLIKTRGQQVTLRCSSQSGHNTVSWYQQALGQGPQFIFQYYREEENGRGNFPPRFSGLQFPNYSSELNVNALELDDSALYLCASSRGGGASTEAFFGQGTRLTVV.

V gene TRBV15 combines with J gene TRBJ2-2; 10 nucleotides agree with TRBD2. The length of the CDR3 is 17 residues. Trimming cost V 8 bases and J 2 bases; bases outside gene matches: 11. CDR1 and CDR2 (germline): LNHNV, YYDKDF (reference sequence). The CDR3 spells CATGELAGRSNTGELFF. DNA for the CDR3: TGTGCCACCGGAGAACTAGCGGGACGGTCCAACACCGGGGAGCTGTTTTTT.

This chain joins TRBV5-1 and TRBJ1-1; D uncertain. Trimming shortened V by 1 base and J by 1 base, and 11 bases separated the two germline ends. Germline lookup yields CDR1 SGHRS and CDR2 YFSETQ. The CDR3 runs to 15 residues. CDR3 in amino acids: CASSLRPAGNTEAFF. The CDR3 coding sequence is TGCGCCAGCAGCTTGAGGCCCGCAGGGAACACTGAAGCTTTCTTT.

V gene TRBV28 combines with J gene TRBJ2-7; TRBD1 might be the D (7 bases). CDR3 length: 16 residues. V was pared by 6 bases and J by 5 bases, with 23 bases between. Germline CDR1 MDHEN, CDR2 SYDVKM. Written as DNA, the CDR3 is TGTGCCAGCAGCACATCCAGGGGGGAAATTTCCGACGAGCAGTACTTC. Amino acids: CASSTSRGEISDEQYF.

The V gene is TRBV7-3, the J gene TRBJ2-2; D is uncertain. The CDR3 has 14 residues. Germline V gene sequence: CDR1 SGHTA, CDR2 FQGTGA. V lost 4 bases, J lost 3 bases, and 9 bases lay in between. CDR3 coding DNA: TGTGCCAGCAGCTCACATGGAGACACCGGGGAGCTGTTTTTT. Protein product: CASSSHGDTGELFF. Drawing the rest from reference TRBV7-3 and TRBJ2-2, the complete variable domain is GAGVSQTPSNKVTEKGKYVELRCDPISGHTALYWYRQSLGQGPEFLIYFQGTGAADDSGLPNDRFFAVRPEGSVSTLKIQRTERGDSAVYLCASSSHGDTGELFFGEGSRLTVL.

The gene calls are TRBV21-1 and TRBJ2-3; TRBD2 reflects the table's D call only, with no check against the DNA. TRBV21-1 is noted as a pseudogene. This CDR3 region has 18 residues. CDR3 sequence (DNA): TGTGCCAGCAGCACTCGAAGAGCGGCAGCCGACGTGATAGATACGCAGTATTTT. As protein: CASSTRRAAADVIDTQYF.

The chain uses TRBV9 and TRBJ1-5; D might be TRBD1 (6 bases). Germline lookup yields CDR1 SGDLS and CDR2 YYNGEE. Deletions cut 4 bases from V and 3 bases from J, with 17 bases between. This CDR3 comprises 16 residues. CDR3 DNA: TGTGCCAGCAGCCCGCATGAAGGGGGTGTCAATCAGCCCCAGCATTTT. Protein product: CASSPHEGGVNQPQHF. Using reference TRBV9 and TRBJ1-5 for the parts outside the CDR3, the full variable domain is DSGVTQTPKHLITATGQRVTLRCSPRSGDLSVYWYQQSLDQGLQFLIQYYNGEERAKGNILERFSAQQFPDLHSELNLSSLELGDSALYFCASSPHEGGVNQPQHFGDGTRLSIL.

The chain has TRBV13 and TRBJ2-7, with 9 positions matching TRBD1. Losses at the gene ends were 2 bases for V and 0 bases for J; bases not matched to a gene: 8. The germline gives CDR1 PRHDT, CDR2 FYEKMQ (reference sequence). The CDR3 contains 17 residues. CDR3 sequence reads: CASSLYFWDRDSYEQYF. In DNA, the CDR3 is TGTGCCAGCAGCTTATATTTCTGGGACAGGGACTCCTACGAGCAGTACTTC.

The rearrangement links TRBV5-1 to TRBJ2-1; TRBD2 matches at 12 bases. The length of the CDR3 is 16 residues. The germline gives CDR1 SGHRS, CDR2 YFSETQ. V shed 4 bases, J shed 1 base, and the junction held 3 bases outside the gene matches. The CDR3 DNA is TGCGCCAGCAGCATCGGGACTAGCGGGTCCTACAATGAGCAGTTCTTC. It codes for CASSIGTSGSYNEQFF.